Listed below are T cell receptor beta chains from one sample, sequenced in a study of breast tumors, draining lymph nodes, adjacent tissues. TCRdb reanalysed the multiplex PCR reads using MiXCR and keeps one entry per CDR3 protein. This table has about 110,000 distinct CDR3 sequences, approximately 28% appearing once. Source material: axillary lymph node tissue. The receptors were gathered from a female donor with breast cancer. Some clones in this sample may be carry-over from other donors' samples. Both conserved end residues are part of each CDR3. The D gene is left open where the match is weak. Clone size is shown for a subset of rows, as once, few, many or a class of expanded clone.

V: TRBV5-1
D: TRBD1
J: TRBJ1-5
size: NA
DNA: TGCGCCAGCAGCTTGGTTTGGGACAGGGGGCCCAATCAGCCCCAGCATTTT
CDR3: CASSLVWDRGPNQPQHF

V: TRBV20-1
D: TRBD1
J: TRBJ2-7
size: NA
DNA: TGCAGTGTTATCACAGGGGCTGGAACTAGGGAGCAGTACTTC
CDR3: CSVITGAGTREQYF

V: TRBV4-3
D: NA
J: TRBJ1-5
size: many
DNA: TGCGCCAGCAGCCAAGGGACAGCCAATCAGCCCCAGCATTTT
CDR3: CASSQGTANQPQHF

V: TRBV7-9
D: NA
J: TRBJ2-3
size: many
DNA: TGTGCCAGCAGCCGGTCGGGGGTGGGCACAGATACGCAGTATTTT
CDR3: CASSRSGVGTDTQYF

V: TRBV6-2/TRBV6-3
D: TRBD1
J: TRBJ1-4
size: many
DNA: TGTGCCAGCAGCCTCTTGCAGGGGGCTTCTAATGAAAAACTGTTTTTT
CDR3: CASSLLQGASNEKLFF

V: TRBV24-1
D: NA
J: TRBJ2-1
size: many
DNA: TGTGCCACCAGTGCGGCTGGGATAGGCTCCTACAATGAGCAGTTCTTC
CDR3: CATSAAGIGSYNEQFF

V: TRBV5-1
D: NA
J: TRBJ2-7
size: NA
DNA: TGCGCCAGCAGCTCCTCCGGGACCAGTGTCTACAAGCAGTACTTC
CDR3: CASSSSGTSVYKQYF

V: TRBV7-9
D: NA
J: TRBJ2-3
size: NA
DNA: TGTGCCAGCAGCTTAGGTGGGGAATCAGATACGCAGTTTTTT
CDR3: CASSLGGESDTQFF

V: TRBV4-3
D: TRBD2
J: TRBJ2-5
size: many
DNA: TGCGCCAGCAGCTCAGGGCGGCGGGGGGGCGGGACCCAGTACTTC
CDR3: CASSSGRRGGGTQYF

V: TRBV14
D: NA
J: TRBJ2-2
size: NA
DNA: TGTGCCAGCAGCCTGCGGGGGCAGGTCGGGGAGCTGTTTTTT
CDR3: CASSLRGQVGELFF

V: TRBV10-3
D: NA
J: TRBJ2-3
size: many
DNA: TGTGCCACCACTCAGGGGAGGGGAAGCACAGATACGCAGTATTTT
CDR3: CATTQGRGSTDTQYF

V: TRBV6-5
D: TRBD2
J: TRBJ2-1
size: NA
DNA: TGTGCCAGCAGTCACGGGGGGGGCCGGAGAAATGAGCAGTTCTTC
CDR3: CASSHGGGRRNEQFF

V: TRBV20-1
D: TRBD1
J: TRBJ2-3
size: NA
DNA: TGCGGTGCTAGAGACAGGGGGACTACAGATACGCAGTATTTT
CDR3: CGARDRGTTDTQYF

V: TRBV10-3
D: NA
J: TRBJ2-5
size: many
DNA: TGTGCCATCAGTGCCCGGGCGTCCCAAGAGACCCAGTACTTC
CDR3: CAISARASQETQYF

V: TRBV6-5
D: NA
J: TRBJ1-2
size: many
DNA: TGTGCCAGCAGTTTAACAGGATCCCTCATCTATGGCTACACCTTC
CDR3: CASSLTGSLIYGYTF

V: TRBV28
D: TRBD1
J: TRBJ2-3
size: NA
DNA: TGTGCCAGCAGGATGGACAGGGCCACAGATACGCAGTATTTT
CDR3: CASRMDRATDTQYF

V: TRBV19
D: NA
J: TRBJ2-1
size: many
DNA: TGTGCCAGCGCCTATTACAATGAGCAGTTCTTC
CDR3: CASAYYNEQFF

V: TRBV11-2
D: NA
J: TRBJ2-1
size: many
DNA: TGTGCCAGCAGCCTAAGGGGGGGGATAATCAAAAATGAGCAGTTCTTC
CDR3: CASSLRGGIIKNEQFF